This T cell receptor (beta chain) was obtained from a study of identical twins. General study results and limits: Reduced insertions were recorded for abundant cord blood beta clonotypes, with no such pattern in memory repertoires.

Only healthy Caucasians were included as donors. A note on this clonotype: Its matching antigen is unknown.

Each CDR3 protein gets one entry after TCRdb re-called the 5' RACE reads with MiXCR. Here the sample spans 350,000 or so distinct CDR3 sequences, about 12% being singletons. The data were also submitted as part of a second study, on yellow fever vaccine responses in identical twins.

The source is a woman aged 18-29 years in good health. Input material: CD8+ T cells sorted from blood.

The CDR3 nucleotides read TGTGCCAGCAGTTTCCCGGAGGCAAACAATCAGCCCCAGCATTTT. This translates into CASSFPEANNQPQHF. This rearrangement joins TRBV28 to TRBJ1-5; no clear D gene. The CDR3 totals 15 residues. Germline values: CDR1 MDHEN, CDR2 SYDVKM. V lost 3 bases to trimming and J lost 3 bases, with 12 bases between them.